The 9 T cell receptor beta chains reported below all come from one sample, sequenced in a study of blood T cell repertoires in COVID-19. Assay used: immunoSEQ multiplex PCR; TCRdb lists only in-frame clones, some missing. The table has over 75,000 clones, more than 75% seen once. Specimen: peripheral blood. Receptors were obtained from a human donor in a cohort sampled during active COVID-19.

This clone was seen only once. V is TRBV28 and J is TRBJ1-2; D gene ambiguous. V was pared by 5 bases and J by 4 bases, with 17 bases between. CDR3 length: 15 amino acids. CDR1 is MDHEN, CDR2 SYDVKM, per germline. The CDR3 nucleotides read TGTGCCAGCAGTACGGATGGAGGTAGGGCCTATGGCTACACCTTC. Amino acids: CASSTDGGRAYGYTF.

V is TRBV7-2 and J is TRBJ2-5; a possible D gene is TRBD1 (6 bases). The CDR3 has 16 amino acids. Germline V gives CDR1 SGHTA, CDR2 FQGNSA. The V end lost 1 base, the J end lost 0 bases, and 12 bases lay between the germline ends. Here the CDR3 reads CASSLDARGYQETQYF. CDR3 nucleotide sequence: TGTGCCAGCAGCTTAGACGCCAGGGGATACCAAGAGACCCAGTACTTC.

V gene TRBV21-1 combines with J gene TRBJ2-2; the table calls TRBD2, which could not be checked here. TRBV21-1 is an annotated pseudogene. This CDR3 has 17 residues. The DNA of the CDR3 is TGTGCCAGCAGCCCGGGACTTCTCGCGCGGGACACCGGGGAGCTGTTTTTT. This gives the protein CASSPGLLARDTGELFF.

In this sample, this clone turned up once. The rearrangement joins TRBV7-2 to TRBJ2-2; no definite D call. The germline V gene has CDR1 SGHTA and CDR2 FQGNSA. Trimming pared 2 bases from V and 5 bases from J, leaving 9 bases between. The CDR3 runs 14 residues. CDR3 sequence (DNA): TGTGCCAGCAGCTTACCTTCGAGGACCGGGGAGCTGTTTTTT. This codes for CASSLPSRTGELFF.

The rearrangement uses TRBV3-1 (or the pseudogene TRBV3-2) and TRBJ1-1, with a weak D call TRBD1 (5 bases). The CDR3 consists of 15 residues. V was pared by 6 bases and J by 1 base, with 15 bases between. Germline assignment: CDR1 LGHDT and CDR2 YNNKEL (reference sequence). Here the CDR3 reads CASRRTGGSNTEAFF. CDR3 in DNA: TGTGCCAGCAGAAGGACGGGGGGGTCGAACACTGAAGCTTTCTTT.

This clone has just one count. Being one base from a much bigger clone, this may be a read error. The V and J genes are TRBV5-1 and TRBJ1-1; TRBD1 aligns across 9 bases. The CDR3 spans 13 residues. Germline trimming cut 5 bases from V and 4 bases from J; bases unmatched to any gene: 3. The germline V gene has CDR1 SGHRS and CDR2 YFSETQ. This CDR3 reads CASRLTGGTEAFF. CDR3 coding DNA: TGCGCCAGCAGGCTGACAGGGGGCACTGAAGCTTTCTTT.

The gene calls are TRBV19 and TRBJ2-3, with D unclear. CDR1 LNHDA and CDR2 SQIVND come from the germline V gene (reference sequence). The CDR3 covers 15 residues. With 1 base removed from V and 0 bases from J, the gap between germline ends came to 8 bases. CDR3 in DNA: TGTGCCAGTAGTATAGGACTGTCTAGCACAGATACGCAGTATTTT. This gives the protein CASSIGLSSTDTQYF.

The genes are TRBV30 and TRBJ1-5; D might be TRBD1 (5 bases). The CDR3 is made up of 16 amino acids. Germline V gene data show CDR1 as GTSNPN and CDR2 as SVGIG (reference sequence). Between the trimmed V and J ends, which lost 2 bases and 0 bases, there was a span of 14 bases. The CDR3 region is CAWSRGGGNSNQPQHF. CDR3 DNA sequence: TGTGCCTGGAGTAGGGGCGGGGGGAATAGCAATCAGCCCCAGCATTTT.

CDR3 coding DNA: TGTGCCAGTAAAGAGACAGGGGGAGATCTAAACACCGGGGAGCTGTTTTTT. Its translation is CASKETGGDLNTGELFF. V and J are TRBV19 and TRBJ2-2; 9 bases fit TRBD1. Germline trimming cut 7 bases from V and 2 bases from J; bases unmatched to any gene: 11. CDR3 length: 17 amino acids. CDR1 and CDR2 (germline): LNHDA, SQIVND (reference sequence).